Listed below are T cell receptor beta chains from one sample, sequenced in a study of blood T cell repertoires in COVID-19. The protocol was immunoSEQ multiplex PCR, while the TCRdb copy is restricted to in-frame clones and leaves out a portion. The sample records 100,000 to 110,000 clones, almost 80% being singletons. Sequencing was performed on peripheral blood. The receptors were gathered from a man in his sixties or seventies with active or convalescent COVID-19. Both conserved end residues are part of each CDR3. Each record gives: clone size, J gene, V gene, D gene, CDR3 protein, CDR3 DNA. D genes are given only for firm matches. Only part of the rows carry a size: once, few, many, or a class if the clone is expanded.

clone size: .; J gene: TRBJ2-6; V gene: TRBV5-1; D gene: .; CDR3 protein: CASSLTLTGSTGANVLTF; CDR3 DNA: TGCGCCAGCAGCTTAACATTGACAGGTTCGACTGGGGCCAACGTCCTGACTTTC
clone size: .; J gene: TRBJ2-1; V gene: TRBV5-1; D gene: TRBD2; CDR3 protein: CASSYSGTSGVNEQFF; CDR3 DNA: TGCGCCAGCAGCTACTCCGGGACTAGCGGGGTAAATGAGCAGTTCTTC
clone size: once; J gene: TRBJ1-5; V gene: TRBV7-2; D gene: .; CDR3 protein: CASSPTTAGSQHF; CDR3 DNA: TGTGCCAGCAGCCCCACGACGGCCGGGTCCCAGCATTTT
clone size: .; J gene: TRBJ2-2; V gene: TRBV5-8; D gene: TRBD2; CDR3 protein: CASSVGLAGAIGELFF; CDR3 DNA: TGTGCCAGCAGCGTGGGACTAGCGGGGGCCATCGGGGAGCTGTTTTTT
clone size: .; J gene: TRBJ1-6; V gene: TRBV5-4; D gene: .; CDR3 protein: CASNRGVNSPLHF; CDR3 DNA: TGTGCCAGCAATAGGGGCGTTAATTCACCCCTCCACTTT
clone size: .; J gene: TRBJ1-4; V gene: TRBV4-1; D gene: TRBD1; CDR3 protein: CASSRTGAPSEKLFF; CDR3 DNA: TGCGCCAGCAGCCGCACAGGGGCTCCTAGCGAAAAACTGTTTTTT
clone size: .; J gene: TRBJ1-6; V gene: TRBV3-1/TRBV3-2; D gene: .; CDR3 protein: CASSPKNGRAPLHF; CDR3 DNA: TGTGCCAGCAGCCCCAAGAATGGGAGGGCACCCCTCCACTTT
clone size: .; J gene: TRBJ2-6; V gene: TRBV6-5; D gene: TRBD1; CDR3 protein: CASSQGAHGANVLTF; CDR3 DNA: TGTGCCAGCAGCCAGGGGGCGCATGGGGCCAACGTCCTGACTTTC
clone size: .; J gene: TRBJ2-7; V gene: TRBV27; D gene: TRBD1; CDR3 protein: CASSSSGQTYEQYF; CDR3 DNA: TGTGCCAGCAGTTCGTCGGGACAGACCTACGAGCAGTACTTC
clone size: .; J gene: TRBJ2-4; V gene: TRBV5-1; D gene: .; CDR3 protein: CASSQLDSKNIQYF; CDR3 DNA: TGCGCCAGCAGCCAGCTGGACAGTAAAAACATTCAGTACTTC
clone size: .; J gene: TRBJ1-2; V gene: TRBV7-2; D gene: .; CDR3 protein: CASTQRGGFGYGYTF; CDR3 DNA: TGTGCCAGCACCCAAAGGGGGGGGTTCGGCTATGGCTACACCTTC
clone size: .; J gene: TRBJ1-3; V gene: TRBV5-6; D gene: .; CDR3 protein: CASSSFSGNTIYF; CDR3 DNA: TGTGCCAGCAGCTCGTTCTCTGGAAACACCATATATTTT
clone size: .; J gene: TRBJ2-3; V gene: TRBV3-1/TRBV3-2; D gene: .; CDR3 protein: CASSQESLVGTDTQYF; CDR3 DNA: TGTGCCAGCAGCCAAGAAAGTCTAGTTGGCACAGATACGCAGTATTTT
clone size: .; J gene: TRBJ1-1; V gene: TRBV7-2; D gene: .; CDR3 protein: CASSLGGGPSAFF; CDR3 DNA: TGTGCCAGCAGCCTAGGGGGGGGCCCTAGTGCTTTCTTT
clone size: .; J gene: TRBJ1-1; V gene: TRBV6-5; D gene: .; CDR3 protein: CASSITEAFF; CDR3 DNA: TGTGCCAGCAGCATCACTGAAGCTTTCTTT
clone size: .; J gene: TRBJ2-2; V gene: TRBV28; D gene: .; CDR3 protein: CASSHSRNAGELFF; CDR3 DNA: TGTGCCAGCAGTCACTCCAGGAACGCCGGGGAGCTGTTTTTT
clone size: .; J gene: TRBJ2-3; V gene: TRBV6-5; D gene: .; CDR3 protein: CASSQSDTQYF; CDR3 DNA: TGTGCCAGCAGCCAATCAGATACGCAGTATTTT
clone size: .; J gene: TRBJ1-1; V gene: TRBV5-1; D gene: TRBD1; CDR3 protein: CASSLEEIQGPYTEAFF; CDR3 DNA: TGCGCCAGCAGCTTGGAGGAAATACAGGGGCCTTACACTGAAGCTTTCTTT
clone size: .; J gene: TRBJ1-3; V gene: TRBV11-2; D gene: TRBD1; CDR3 protein: CASSLDPAGTGGTIYF; CDR3 DNA: TGTGCCAGCAGCTTAGATCCAGCCGGTACAGGGGGCACCATATATTTT
clone size: .; J gene: TRBJ1-1; V gene: TRBV5-8; D gene: TRBD1; CDR3 protein: CASSLVDRELNTEAFF; CDR3 DNA: TGTGCCAGCAGCTTGGTTGACAGGGAGTTGAACACTGAAGCTTTCTTT
clone size: .; J gene: TRBJ2-1; V gene: TRBV4-1; D gene: TRBD1; CDR3 protein: CASSQAAKGAQGNEQFF; CDR3 DNA: TGCGCCAGCAGCCAAGCGGCCAAGGGGGCGCAGGGCAATGAGCAGTTCTTC
clone size: .; J gene: TRBJ1-1; V gene: TRBV9; D gene: .; CDR3 protein: CASALHLNTEAFF; CDR3 DNA: TGTGCCAGCGCCTTACACCTGAACACTGAAGCTTTCTTT
clone size: .; J gene: TRBJ1-2; V gene: TRBV15; D gene: .; CDR3 protein: CATSRSRDTLRGYTF; CDR3 DNA: TGTGCCACCAGCAGATCCCGGGACACCCTAAGGGGCTACACCTTC
clone size: .; J gene: TRBJ2-7; V gene: TRBV6-5; D gene: TRBD2; CDR3 protein: CATGSGDYEQYF; CDR3 DNA: TGTGCCACAGGTAGCGGGGACTACGAGCAGTACTTC
clone size: .; J gene: TRBJ2-3; V gene: TRBV9; D gene: TRBD2; CDR3 protein: CASSALAGGWDTQYF; CDR3 DNA: TGTGCCAGCAGCGCCCTAGCGGGGGGATGGGATACGCAGTATTTT
clone size: .; J gene: TRBJ2-6; V gene: TRBV6-2/TRBV6-3; D gene: TRBD1; CDR3 protein: CASSYFLQGAFSGANVLTF; CDR3 DNA: TGTGCCAGCAGTTACTTTCTTCAGGGGGCCTTCTCTGGGGCCAACGTCCTGACTTTC
clone size: .; J gene: TRBJ2-1; V gene: TRBV3-1/TRBV3-2; D gene: .; CDR3 protein: CASSQDRGHEQFF; CDR3 DNA: TGTGCCAGCAGCCAAGATCGAGGTCATGAGCAGTTCTTC
clone size: .; J gene: TRBJ2-7; V gene: TRBV7-2; D gene: TRBD2; CDR3 protein: CASRAGTISSYEQYF; CDR3 DNA: TGTGCCAGCAGAGCCGGGACTATCAGCTCCTACGAGCAGTACTTC
clone size: .; J gene: TRBJ1-5; V gene: TRBV5-5; D gene: TRBD1; CDR3 protein: CASSLGQGKQPQHF; CDR3 DNA: TGTGCCAGCAGCTTGGGACAGGGGAAACAGCCCCAGCATTTT
clone size: .; J gene: TRBJ2-2; V gene: TRBV18; D gene: .; CDR3 protein: CASSPALQGGTGELFF; CDR3 DNA: TGTGCCAGCTCACCAGCTCTCCAGGGGGGCACCGGGGAGCTGTTTTTT
clone size: .; J gene: TRBJ2-7; V gene: TRBV9; D gene: .; CDR3 protein: CASSVGVGDVNEQYF; CDR3 DNA: TGTGCCAGCAGCGTAGGGGTGGGAGACGTCAACGAGCAGTACTTC
clone size: .; J gene: TRBJ2-3; V gene: TRBV7-7; D gene: .; CDR3 protein: CASSPRTTSSTDTQYF; CDR3 DNA: TGTGCCAGCAGCCCGCGGACAACCTCTAGCACAGATACGCAGTATTTT
clone size: .; J gene: TRBJ2-1; V gene: TRBV5-4; D gene: TRBD2; CDR3 protein: CASSTGLAEGDEQFF; CDR3 DNA: TGTGCCAGCAGCACGGGACTAGCGGAAGGGGATGAGCAGTTCTTC
clone size: .; J gene: TRBJ1-3; V gene: TRBV14; D gene: .; CDR3 protein: CASSQQGGRNTIYF; CDR3 DNA: TGTGCCAGCAGCCAGCAGGGTGGAAGAAACACCATATATTTT
clone size: .; J gene: TRBJ2-7; V gene: TRBV4-1; D gene: .; CDR3 protein: CASSQDRGYEQYF; CDR3 DNA: TGCGCCAGCAGCCAAGACAGGGGATACGAGCAGTACTTC
clone size: .; J gene: TRBJ2-5; V gene: TRBV6-4; D gene: .; CDR3 protein: CASNSPETQYF; CDR3 DNA: TGTGCCAGCAACTCACCGGAGACCCAGTACTTC
clone size: .; J gene: TRBJ2-1; V gene: TRBV3-1/TRBV3-2; D gene: .; CDR3 protein: CASSQAYSEYEQFF; CDR3 DNA: TGTGCCAGCAGCCAAGCCTACTCTGAGTATGAGCAGTTCTTC
clone size: .; J gene: TRBJ2-2; V gene: TRBV15; D gene: .; CDR3 protein: CATSRVEQGGGELFF; CDR3 DNA: TGTGCCACCAGCAGAGTCGAGCAGGGGGGTGGGGAGCTGTTTTTT
clone size: .; J gene: TRBJ2-1; V gene: TRBV24-1; D gene: TRBD2; CDR3 protein: CATSESGTSGRIEQFF; CDR3 DNA: TGTGCCACCAGTGAGTCCGGGACTAGCGGGAGAATTGAGCAGTTCTTC